The entry below gives a single T cell receptor (beta chain) sequence along with its context. In this sample, this clonotype turned up a few times. It lacks a known antigen. It has no much larger one-base neighbor in the sample; base qualities were not kept. The library was prepared using 5' RACE. Sequenced on an Illumina HiSeq 2000. A universal primer binding site was added through template switching, and the final cDNA carried a unique molecular identifier so that TCR cDNA molecules could be counted accurately. Specific primers in the conserved constant-segment region were used to synthesize first-strand cDNA for the TCR alpha and beta chains. Each cDNA library was double barcoded, with a SMART-Mk sample barcode plus Illumina barcodes, to control for contamination. Two successive PCR steps introduced TruSeq adapter sequences along with Illumina sample barcodes. Sequencing of the TCR alpha and beta cDNA libraries was done on the Illumina HiSeq platform using custom primers. Concerning the study's data processing: Raw reads were processed with MiGEC to extract unique molecular identifiers, and MiXCR was used to determine CDR3 positions. For each individual, recombination models were inferred using an EM algorithm with the repgenHMM and IGoR tools. The tcR package in R was used for shared clonotype analysis, with sharing normalized by the product of cloneset sizes. To study raw recombination free of thymic and clonal selection effects, out-of-frame nonproductive sequences were analyzed. The public reads were quality trimmed at Q25 with fastp and then assembled into clones with MiXCR by TCRdb, keeping productive beta chains. Merged by CDR3 protein, the rows form single entries marked with the most common genes and DNA. TCRdb's processing, not the study's, gives the V and J calls here. This sample lists 210,000 or so distinct CDR3 sequences; approximately 16% were detected once. The ten biggest clones cover 35% to 50% of the sample.

This specimen comes from a study of identical twins listed by TCRdb under 2016. A note on the overall study: TCR alpha and beta repertoires from monozygotic twins, unrelated adults of various ages and cord blood were deep-sequenced to test whether fetal clonotypes persist. Replicate twin experiments were performed at different times using different library preparation protocols to rule out contamination. Overall results and qualifications from the work: The excess sharing between twins in beta out-of-frame sequences was weaker because fewer shared sequences reduced the signal-to-noise ratio. Zero-insertion analyses could be partly confounded by invariant T cells such as MAIT and iNKT, though diverse VJ usage argued against such confounding for most clonotypes. In monozygotic twins, recombination models systematically underestimated out-of-frame TCR alpha sharing, but the models matched the sharing seen between unrelated individuals. Compared with coincidental sharing between unrelated individuals, an excess of low generation-probability sequences was observed among out-of-frame TCR alpha sequences shared between twins. Because the same donors could not be followed over many years, conclusions were based on cross-sectional statistical analysis. Fewer insertions were carried by abundant cord blood beta clonotypes, a similar but weaker trend appeared in young adult naive repertoires, and no such trend appeared in memory repertoires.

The CDR3 measures 13 amino acids from cysteine to phenylalanine. Here the CDR3 DNA is all that survives: 39 bases in frame from base 1. The germline ends are 6 bases apart after V is trimmed by 4 bases and J by 0 bases. CDR1 and CDR2 were assigned from the germline V gene as SNHLY and FYNNEI. Every donor was a healthy Caucasian. Three pairs of female monozygotic twins, all aged about 18 to 30 years, were included in the twin cohort. CD4+ and CD8+ T cell populations were isolated with positive isolation kits from Invitrogen. The data were also submitted as part of a second study, on T cells expressing NK-cell markers. Looking at the second paper: Three sorted T-cell subsets (CD3+CD56+NKG2C+, CD3+CD56+NKG2C- and CD3+CD56-NKG2C+) from several donors had their TCR beta-chain repertoires profiled. Among the eight sequenced donors, only one was HCMV-seronegative, while the other seven were HCMV-seropositive. In several experiments an anti-gammadeltaTCR antibody was added to restrict sorting to alphabetaTCR-expressing T cells. In five to seven donors, the dominant CD3+CD56+NKG2C+ clonotypes were found to rank among the top 10 CD8+ clonotypes and to make up roughly 1.0-7.5% of CD8+ T cells. Those dominant clonotypes were again the most abundant among CD3+CD56-NKG2C+ cells in a handful of donors, at about 25-65%. Whether the expanded NKG2C-expressing T cell clones were specific for HCMV antigens remained unclear. The study sequenced eight donors, all healthy volunteers chosen at random: three men and five women. To determine HCMV serostatus, a commercial ELISA kit was used to detect HCMV-specific IgG in serum. Reads were demultiplexed and grouped by UMI with MIGEC, and clonotypes were assembled and quantified with MiTCR. To remove erroneous sequences, TCR cDNA sequences were retained only when supported by two or more reads. The tcR package was used for downstream repertoire analysis, with clonotypes matched between fractions based on CDR3 nucleotide sequence plus V segment. VDJmatch was used to annotate antigen specificity against VDJdb, with one amino acid substitution in CDR3 allowed.

The TCR was taken from a woman between 18 and 29 years old in good health. Recombination linked TRBV2 to TRBJ1-2; the D segment cannot be called with confidence. Sequencing was done on a sample of CD8+ T cells sorted from blood. The nucleotide sequence reads as follows: TGTGCCAGCAGTGGACGACCTAACTATGGCTACACCTTC. This is translated as CASSGRPNYGYTF.